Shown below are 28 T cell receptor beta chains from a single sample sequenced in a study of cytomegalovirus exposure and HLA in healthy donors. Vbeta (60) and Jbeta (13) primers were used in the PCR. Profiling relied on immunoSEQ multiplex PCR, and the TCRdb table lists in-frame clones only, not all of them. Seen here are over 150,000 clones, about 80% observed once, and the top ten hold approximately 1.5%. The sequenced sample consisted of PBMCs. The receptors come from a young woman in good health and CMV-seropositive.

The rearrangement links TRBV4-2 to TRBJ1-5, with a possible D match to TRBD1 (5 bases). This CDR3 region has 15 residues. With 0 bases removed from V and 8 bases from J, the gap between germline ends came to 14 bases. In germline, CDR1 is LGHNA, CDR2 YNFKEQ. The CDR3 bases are TGTGCCAGCAGCCAAGAGATGGCCCCGGGGGAGCCCCAGCATTTT. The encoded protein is CASSQEMAPGEPQHF.

The CDR3: CASSFRDTDNEQFF. CDR3 nucleotide sequence: TGTGCCAGCAGCTTCCGGGACACCGACAATGAGCAGTTCTTC. The V gene is TRBV11-3, the J gene TRBJ2-1; a possible D gene is TRBD1 (6 bases). Deletions cut 3 bases from V and 5 bases from J, with 11 bases between. Germline CDR1 and CDR2: SGHNT and YENEEA. The length of the CDR3 is 14 residues.

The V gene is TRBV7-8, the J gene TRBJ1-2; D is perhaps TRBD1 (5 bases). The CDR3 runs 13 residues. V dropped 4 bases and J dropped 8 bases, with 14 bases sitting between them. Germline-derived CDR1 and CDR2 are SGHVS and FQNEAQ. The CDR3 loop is CASSSGLPWGYTF. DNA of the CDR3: TGTGCCAGCAGCTCGGGACTGCCTTGGGGCTACACCTTC.

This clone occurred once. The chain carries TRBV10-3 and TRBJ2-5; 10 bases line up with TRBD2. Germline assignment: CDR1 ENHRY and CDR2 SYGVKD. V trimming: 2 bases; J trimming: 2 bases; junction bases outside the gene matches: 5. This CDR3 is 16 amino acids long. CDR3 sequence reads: CAISEPSGSSQETQYF. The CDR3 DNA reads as TGTGCCATCAGTGAGCCTAGCGGGAGTTCGCAAGAGACCCAGTACTTC.

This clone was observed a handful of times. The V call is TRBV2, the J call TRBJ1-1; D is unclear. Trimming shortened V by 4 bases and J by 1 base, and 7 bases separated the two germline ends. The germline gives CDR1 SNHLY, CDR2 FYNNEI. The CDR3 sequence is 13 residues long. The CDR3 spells CASSVEGNTEAFF. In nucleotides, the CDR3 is TGTGCCAGCAGTGTAGAGGGGAACACTGAAGCTTTCTTT. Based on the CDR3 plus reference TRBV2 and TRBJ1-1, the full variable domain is EPEVTQTPSHQVTQMGQEVILRCVPISNHLYFYWYRQILGQKVEFLVSFYNNEISEKSEIFDDQFSVERPDGSNFTLKIRSTKLEDSAMYFCASSVEGNTEAFFGQGTRLTVV.

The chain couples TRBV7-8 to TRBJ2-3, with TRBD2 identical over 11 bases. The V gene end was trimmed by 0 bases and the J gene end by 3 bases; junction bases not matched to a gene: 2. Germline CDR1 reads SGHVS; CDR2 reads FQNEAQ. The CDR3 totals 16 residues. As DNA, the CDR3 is TGTGCCAGCAGCTTAGCGTTAGCGGGAGGGACAGATACGCAGTATTTT. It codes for CASSLALAGGTDTQYF.

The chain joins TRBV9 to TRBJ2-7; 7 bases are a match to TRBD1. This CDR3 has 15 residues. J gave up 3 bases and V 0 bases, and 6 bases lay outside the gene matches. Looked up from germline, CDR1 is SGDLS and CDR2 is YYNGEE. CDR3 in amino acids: CASSVVGDSYYEQYF. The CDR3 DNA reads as TGTGCCAGCAGCGTAGTAGGGGACAGCTACTACGAGCAGTACTTC.

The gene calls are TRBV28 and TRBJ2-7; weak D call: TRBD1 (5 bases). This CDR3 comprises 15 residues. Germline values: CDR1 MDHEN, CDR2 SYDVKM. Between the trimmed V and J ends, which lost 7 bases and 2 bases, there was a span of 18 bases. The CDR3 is CASKAAGEGAYEQYF. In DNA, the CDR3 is TGTGCCAGCAAAGCCGCTGGGGAAGGGGCCTACGAGCAGTACTTC.

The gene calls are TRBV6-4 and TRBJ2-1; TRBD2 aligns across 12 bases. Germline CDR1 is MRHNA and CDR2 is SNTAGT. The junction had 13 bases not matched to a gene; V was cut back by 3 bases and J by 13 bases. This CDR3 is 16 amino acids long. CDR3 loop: CASSEKTSGSFVSQFF. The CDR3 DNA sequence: TGTGCCAGCAGTGAAAAGACTAGCGGGAGTTTTGTGAGCCAGTTCTTC.

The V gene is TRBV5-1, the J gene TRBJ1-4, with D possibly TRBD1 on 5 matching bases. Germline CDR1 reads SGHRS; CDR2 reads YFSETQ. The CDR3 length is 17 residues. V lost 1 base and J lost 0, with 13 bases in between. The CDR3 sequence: CASSLMAAGATNEKLFF. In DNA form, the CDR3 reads TGCGCCAGCAGCTTGATGGCCGCGGGGGCAACTAATGAAAAACTGTTTTTT.

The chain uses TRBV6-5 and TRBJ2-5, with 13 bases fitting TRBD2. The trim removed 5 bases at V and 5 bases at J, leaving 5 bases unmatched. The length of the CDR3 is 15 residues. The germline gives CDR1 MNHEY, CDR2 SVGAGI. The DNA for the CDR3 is TGTGCCAGCAGTCAGTTGACTAGCGGGAGGGAGACCCAGTACTTC. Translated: CASSQLTSGRETQYF.

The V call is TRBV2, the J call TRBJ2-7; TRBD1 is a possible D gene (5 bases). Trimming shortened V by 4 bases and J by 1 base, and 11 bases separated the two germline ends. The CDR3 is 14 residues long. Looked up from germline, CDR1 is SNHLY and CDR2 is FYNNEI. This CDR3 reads CASSGGAESYEQYF. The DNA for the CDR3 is TGTGCCAGCAGTGGGGGCGCGGAGTCCTACGAGCAGTACTTC.

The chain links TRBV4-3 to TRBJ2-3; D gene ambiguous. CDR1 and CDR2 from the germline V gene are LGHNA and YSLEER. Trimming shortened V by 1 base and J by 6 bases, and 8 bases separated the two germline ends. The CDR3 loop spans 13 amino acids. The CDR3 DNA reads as TGCGCCAGCAGCCAAGTAATCCCGGATACGCAGTATTTT. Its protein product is CASSQVIPDTQYF.

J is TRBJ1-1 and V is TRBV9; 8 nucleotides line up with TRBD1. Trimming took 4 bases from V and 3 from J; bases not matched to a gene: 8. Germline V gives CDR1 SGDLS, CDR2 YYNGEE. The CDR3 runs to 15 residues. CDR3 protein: CASSLNRGSDTEAFF. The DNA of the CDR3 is TGTGCCAGCAGCCTCAACAGGGGGTCGGACACTGAAGCTTTCTTT.

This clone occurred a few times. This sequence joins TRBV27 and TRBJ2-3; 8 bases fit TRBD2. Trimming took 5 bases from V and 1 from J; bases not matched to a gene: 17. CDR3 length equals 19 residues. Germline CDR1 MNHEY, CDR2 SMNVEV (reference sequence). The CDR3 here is CASSPRGASGFARTDTQYF. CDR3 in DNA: TGTGCCAGCAGTCCTAGGGGGGCTAGCGGGTTTGCCCGCACAGATACGCAGTATTTT.

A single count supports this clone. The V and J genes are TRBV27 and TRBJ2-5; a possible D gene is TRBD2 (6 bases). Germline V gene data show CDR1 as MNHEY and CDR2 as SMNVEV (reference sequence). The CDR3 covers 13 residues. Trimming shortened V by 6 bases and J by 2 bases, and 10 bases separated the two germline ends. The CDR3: CASSIGTQETQYF. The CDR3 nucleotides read TGTGCCAGCAGCATCGGGACTCAAGAGACCCAGTACTTC.

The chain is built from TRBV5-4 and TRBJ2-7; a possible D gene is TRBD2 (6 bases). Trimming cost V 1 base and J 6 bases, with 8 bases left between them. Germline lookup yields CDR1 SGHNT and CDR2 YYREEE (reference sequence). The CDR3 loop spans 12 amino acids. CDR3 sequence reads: CASSLQGGEQYF. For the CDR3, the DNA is TGTGCCAGCAGCTTGCAGGGAGGCGAGCAGTACTTC.

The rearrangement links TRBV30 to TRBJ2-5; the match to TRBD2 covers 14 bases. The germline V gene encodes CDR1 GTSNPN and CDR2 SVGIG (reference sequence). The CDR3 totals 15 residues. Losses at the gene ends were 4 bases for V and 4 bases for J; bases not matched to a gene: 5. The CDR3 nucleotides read TGTGCCTGGACAACGGGACTAGCGGGAGCAGAGACCCAGTACTTC. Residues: CAWTTGLAGAETQYF.

The CDR3 is CASRGPASSSEQYF. The CDR3, as DNA: TGTGCCAGCAGAGGGCCCGCTAGCTCGTCCGAGCAGTACTTC. The gene calls are TRBV6-6 and TRBJ2-7, with a possible D match to TRBD2 (5 bases). The CDR3 totals 14 residues. Deletions cut 6 bases from V and 6 bases from J, with 18 bases between. Germline V CDR1 and CDR2: MNHNY, SVGAGI (reference sequence).

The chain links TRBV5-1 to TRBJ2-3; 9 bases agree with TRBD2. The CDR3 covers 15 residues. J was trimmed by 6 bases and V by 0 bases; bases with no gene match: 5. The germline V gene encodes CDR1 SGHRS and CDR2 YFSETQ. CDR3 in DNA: TGCGCCAGCAGCTTGGGGTCTAGCGGGACGGATACGCAGTATTTT. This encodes CASSLGSSGTDTQYF. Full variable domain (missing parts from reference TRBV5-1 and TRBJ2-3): KAGVTQTPRYLIKTRGQQVTLSCSPISGHRSVSWYQQTPGQGLQFLFEYFSETQRNKGNFPGRFSGRQFSNSRSEMNVSTLELGDSALYLCASSLGSSGTDTQYFGPGTRLTVL.

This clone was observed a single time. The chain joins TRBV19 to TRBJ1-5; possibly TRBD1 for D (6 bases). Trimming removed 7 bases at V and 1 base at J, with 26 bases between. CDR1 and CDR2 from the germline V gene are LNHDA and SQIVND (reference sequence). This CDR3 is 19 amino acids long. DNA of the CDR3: TGTGCCAGTACCAGTATAGGGGGGGGCACCCCGGACAGCAATCAGCCCCAGCATTTT. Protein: CASTSIGGGTPDSNQPQHF.

As DNA, the CDR3 is TGTGCCAGCAGCGTTACTAGCGGGAGGCTCCAGGGCGAGCAGTACTTC. This gives the protein CASSVTSGRLQGEQYF. The chain is built from TRBV9 and TRBJ2-7; 12 bases are a match to TRBD2. Germline V gene sequence: CDR1 SGDLS, CDR2 YYNGEE. Losses at the gene ends were 2 bases for V and 6 bases for J; bases not matched to a gene: 9. The CDR3 totals 16 residues.

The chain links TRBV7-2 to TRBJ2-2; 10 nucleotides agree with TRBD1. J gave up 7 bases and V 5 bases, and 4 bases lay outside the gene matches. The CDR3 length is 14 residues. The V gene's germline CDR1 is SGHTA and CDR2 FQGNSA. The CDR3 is CASSRQGASGELFF. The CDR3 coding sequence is TGTGCCAGCAGCCGACAGGGGGCGAGCGGGGAGCTGTTTTTT.

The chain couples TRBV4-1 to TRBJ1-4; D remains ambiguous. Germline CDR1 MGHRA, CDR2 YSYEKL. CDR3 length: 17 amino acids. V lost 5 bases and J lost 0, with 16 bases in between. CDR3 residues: CASSSPGNPATNEKLFF. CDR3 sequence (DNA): TGCGCCAGCAGCTCCCCGGGGAACCCTGCAACTAATGAAAAACTGTTTTTT.

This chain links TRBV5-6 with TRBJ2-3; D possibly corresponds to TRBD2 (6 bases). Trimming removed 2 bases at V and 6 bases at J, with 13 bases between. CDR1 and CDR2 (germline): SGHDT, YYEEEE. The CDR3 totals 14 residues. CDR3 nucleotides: TGTGCCAGCAGCTTCACGGGGGATTCCGATACGCAGTATTTT. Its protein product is CASSFTGDSDTQYF.

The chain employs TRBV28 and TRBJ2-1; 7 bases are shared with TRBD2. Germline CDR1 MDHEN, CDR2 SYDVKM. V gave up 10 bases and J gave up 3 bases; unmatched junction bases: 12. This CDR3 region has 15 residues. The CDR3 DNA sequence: TGTGCCACCACCTTGGGGCGGGGGAACTACAATGAGCAGTTCTTC. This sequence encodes CATTLGRGNYNEQFF.

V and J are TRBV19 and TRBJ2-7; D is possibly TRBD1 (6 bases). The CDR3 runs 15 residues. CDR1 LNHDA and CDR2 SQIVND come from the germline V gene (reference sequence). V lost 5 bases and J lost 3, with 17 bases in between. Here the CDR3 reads CASSLGTYTSYEQYF. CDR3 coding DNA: TGTGCCAGTAGTCTAGGGACATATACAAGCTACGAGCAGTACTTC.

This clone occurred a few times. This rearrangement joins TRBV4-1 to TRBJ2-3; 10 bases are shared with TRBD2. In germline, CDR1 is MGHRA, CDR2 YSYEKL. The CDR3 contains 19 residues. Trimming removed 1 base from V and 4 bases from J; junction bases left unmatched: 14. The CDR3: CASSQGRGGLAGAPDTQYF. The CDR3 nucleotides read TGCGCCAGCAGCCAAGGGAGGGGGGGGCTAGCGGGAGCACCAGATACGCAGTATTTT.